This T cell receptor (beta chain) emerged from a study of immune characterization of retroperitoneal liposarcoma. TCRdb ran MiXCR on the PCR reads and lists one entry per CDR3 protein. Found here are approximately 11,000 distinct CDR3 sequences, 22% of them singletons; the top ten hold around 10%. The CDR3 runs to 15 residues. V was trimmed by 2 bases and J by 4 bases, leaving 11 bases between them. Germline loops: CDR1 MNHEY, CDR2 SVGAGI. In this sample, this clonotype turned up many times. The clonotype originates from a female donor with retroperitoneal liposarcoma. The rearrangement links TRBV6-5 to TRBJ2-2, with D perhaps matching TRBD1 (6 bases). Sequenced input: blood. The CDR3 loop reads CASSYTGKSTGELFF. In DNA, the CDR3 is TGTGCCAGCAGTTACACAGGGAAGAGCACCGGGGAGCTGTTTTTT.